These T cell receptor beta chains were read from a single sample in a study of control samples from healthy donors and cancer patients. Repertoires were generated with immunoSEQ multiplex PCR, while TCRdb's copy carries only in-frame clones and drops some. The table includes about 160,000 clones, about 94% detected once. The material sequenced was blood. The receptors come from a woman between 40 and 55 years old in good health. Both conserved end residues are trimmed from each CDR3.

j_call,v_call,cdr3_aa
TRBJ1-5,TRBV10-3,AISDRQENQPQH
TRBJ1-2,TRBV19,ASSTDRGGLRVYGYT
TRBJ1-1,TRBV7-2,ASSLIPDGTEAF
TRBJ2-1,TRBV19,ASSIASDSYEQF
TRBJ2-3,TRBV5-8,ASSQEGTTDTQY
TRBJ1-4,TRBV9,ASSAQGAGEKLF
TRBJ1-5,TRBV11-2,ASSVRTGDGQPQH
TRBJ1-5,TRBV24-1,ATSEETGGHPSNQPQH
TRBJ2-7,TRBV7-9,ASSNRDYDYEQY
TRBJ1-2,TRBV30,AVVILYGYT
TRBJ1-1,TRBV5-1,ASSYSGEDAF
TRBJ2-2,TRBV27,ASSLRTSGRAGELF
TRBJ2-7,TRBV7-8,ASSRSTGSHEQY
TRBJ1-1,TRBV19,ASSIQAGGVSNTEAF
TRBJ1-4,TRBV6-6,ASSYPQTGRQLF
TRBJ1-3,TRBV27,ASSFLGQAVGNTIY
TRBJ1-5,TRBV19,ASSATGYSNQPQH
TRBJ2-7,TRBV19,ASSTRKGAGRSSYEQY
TRBJ2-5,TRBV11-3,ASSLGQGGMLETQY
TRBJ2-7,TRBV5-8,ASSLTWDRGEQY
TRBJ1-1,TRBV18,ASSPYRGGADTEAF
TRBJ2-7,TRBV18,ASSPRGQGGSYEQY